Presented here are 25 T cell receptor beta chains from one specimen sequenced in a study of OX40 agonist ivuxolimab in advanced cancers. Repertoires were generated with immunoSEQ multiplex PCR, while TCRdb's copy carries only in-frame clones and drops some. The sample holds 25,000 to 40,000 clones, 85% to 95% seen once. Sequencing used CD4+ or CD8+ T cells sorted from blood, obtained in a trial of the OX40 agonist ivuxolimab. The receptors derive from an adult with an advanced solid tumor such as melanoma, head and neck, liver or kidney cancer.

Here the CDR3 reads CATRDRGLMDEQFF. The CDR3 coding sequence is TGTGCCACCAGGGACAGGGGGCTAATGGATGAGCAGTTCTTC. The genes are TRBV28 and TRBJ2-1; TRBD1 matches at 12 bases. CDR3 length: 14 amino acids. The V gene's germline CDR1 is MDHEN and CDR2 SYDVKM. The trim removed 10 bases at V and 8 bases at J, leaving 9 bases unmatched. Drawing the rest from reference TRBV28 and TRBJ2-1, the complete variable domain is DVKVTQSSRYLVKRTGEKVFLECVQDMDHENMFWYRQDPGLGLRLIYFSYDVKMKEKGDIPEGYSVSREKKERFSLILESASTNQTSMYLCATRDRGLMDEQFFGPGTRLTVL.

The DNA for the CDR3 is TGTGCCAGCAGGCACACCGGGACAGAGGATTTAGTAGCCAAAAACATTCAGTACTTC. This encodes CASRHTGTEDLVAKNIQYF. The chain combines TRBV28 with TRBJ2-4, with 7 bases that match TRBD1. The length of the CDR3 is 19 residues. The germline V gene has CDR1 MDHEN and CDR2 SYDVKM. The V segment lost 6 bases and the J segment 0 bases; nucleotides outside the gene matches: 17.

In DNA, the CDR3 is TGTGCCAGTAGTATGGGACGGGGGGGAACTGAAGCTTTCTTT. It is translated as CASSMGRGGTEAFF. The genes are TRBV19 and TRBJ1-1, with a tentative D call TRBD1 (5 bases). CDR1 LNHDA and CDR2 SQIVND come from the germline V gene (reference sequence). The CDR3 covers 14 residues. V was clipped by 3 bases and J by 5 bases, with 13 bases between them.

The chain uses TRBV28 and TRBJ2-7; D remains ambiguous. CDR1 MDHEN and CDR2 SYDVKM come from the germline V gene. V lost 6 bases and J 2 bases, leaving 14 bases between the germline ends. This CDR3 has 14 residues. The CDR3 nucleotides are TGTGCCAGCAGACTCCCCGGCAGGACCTACGAGCAGTACTTC. Amino acids: CASRLPGRTYEQYF. The whole variable domain, filled in from reference TRBV28 and TRBJ2-7, reads DVKVTQSSRYLVKRTGEKVFLECVQDMDHENMFWYRQDPGLGLRLIYFSYDVKMKEKGDIPEGYSVSREKKERFSLILESASTNQTSMYLCASRLPGRTYEQYFGPGTRLTVT.

This clone showed up just a few times. This rearrangement joins TRBV11-2 to TRBJ2-1, with a weak D call TRBD1 (5 bases). This CDR3 region has 15 residues. Trimming pared 5 bases from V and 8 bases from J, leaving 19 bases between. CDR1 SGHAT and CDR2 FQNNGV come from the germline V gene. The CDR3 sequence is CASSQPDRPRDEQFF. In DNA form, the CDR3 reads TGTGCCAGCAGCCAACCCGACAGACCCCGGGATGAGCAGTTCTTC.

This clone was seen a few times. The V call is TRBV19, the J call TRBJ2-7; D tentatively fits TRBD1 or TRBD2 (6 bases each). Germline CDR1 reads LNHDA; CDR2 reads SQIVND (reference sequence). Trimming took off 3 bases at V and 4 bases at J, with 13 bases between the two ends. The CDR3 sequence is 14 residues long. The DNA of the CDR3 is TGTGCCAGTAGTATGTACGGGGGCTCTTACGAGCAGTACTTC. Translation: CASSMYGGSYEQYF.

The V and J genes are TRBV4-3 and TRBJ2-2; the D gene is possibly TRBD2 (5 bases). The CDR3 contains 18 residues. CDR1 LGHNA and CDR2 YSLEER come from the germline V gene. V was trimmed by 0 bases and J by 1 base, leaving 15 bases between them. DNA of the CDR3: TGCGCCAGCAGCCAAGATCTTGGGAGACTACAGAACACCGGGGAGCTGTTTTTT. The encoded protein is CASSQDLGRLQNTGELFF.

The chain employs TRBV10-3 and TRBJ2-1; D is perhaps TRBD1 (5 bases). The V and J ends lost 0 bases and 7 bases respectively, with 13 bases between them. Germline V lookup: CDR1 ENHRY, CDR2 SYGVKD. This CDR3 region has 15 residues. The CDR3 region has the DNA TGTGCCATCAGTGAGTCGACTGCTCCAGGGAATGAGCAGTTCTTC. It encodes CAISESTAPGNEQFF.

The chain couples TRBV2 to TRBJ2-3, with D hard to call. This CDR3 is built from 14 residues. Per the germline V gene, CDR1 is SNHLY and CDR2 is FYNNEI. Trimming stripped 1 base from V and 2 bases from J, with 7 bases between. The chain's CDR3 is CASSEVANTDTQYF. As DNA, the CDR3 is TGTGCCAGCAGTGAAGTGGCCAACACAGATACGCAGTATTTT.

This clone has a single count. The chain combines TRBV5-4 with TRBJ2-7, with 11 positions matching TRBD2. The V segment lost 4 bases and the J segment 5 bases; nucleotides outside the gene matches: 8. This CDR3 has 15 residues. Per the germline V gene, CDR1 is SGHNT and CDR2 is YYREEE (reference sequence). This CDR3 reads CASSHLAGGVHEQYF. DNA of the CDR3: TGTGCCAGCAGCCATCTAGCGGGAGGTGTCCACGAGCAGTACTTC.

The chain combines TRBV19 with TRBJ1-2; D perhaps matches TRBD1 (5 bases). The CDR3 loop spans 15 amino acids. Germline V gene lookup returns CDR1 LNHDA and CDR2 SQIVND (reference sequence). V was shortened by 3 bases and J by 4 bases, with 15 bases between the two germline ends. CDR3 nucleotides: TGTGCCAGTAGTATTGGGCCAGGGAATATCTATGGCTACACCTTC. Amino acid sequence: CASSIGPGNIYGYTF.

This sequence joins TRBV19 and TRBJ1-5, with unresolved D. The V end lost 1 base, the J end lost 4 bases, and 5 bases lay between the germline ends. The CDR3 is 13 amino acids. Looked up from germline, CDR1 is LNHDA and CDR2 is SQIVND (reference sequence). CDR3 amino acids: CASSIGVNQPQHF. DNA for the CDR3: TGTGCCAGTAGTATAGGGGTAAATCAGCCCCAGCATTTT. Supplemented by reference TRBV19 and TRBJ1-5, the full variable domain reads DGGITQSPKYLFRKEGQNVTLSCEQNLNHDAMYWYRQDPGQGLRLIYYSQIVNDFQKGDIAEGYSVSREKKESFPLTVTSAQKNPTAFYLCASSIGVNQPQHFGDGTRLSIL.

The DNA for the CDR3 is TGTGCCAGCAGCTTTGGGGACAGGGGGTTCCAAGAGACCCAGTACTTC. Its translation: CASSFGDRGFQETQYF. The chain combines TRBV9 with TRBJ2-5; 11 nucleotides align to TRBD1. The germline gives CDR1 SGDLS, CDR2 YYNGEE. V shed 4 bases, J shed 1 base, and the junction held 6 bases outside the gene matches. The CDR3 spans 16 residues.

The chain has TRBV5-1 and TRBJ1-1; D perhaps matches TRBD1 (6 bases). Per the germline V gene, CDR1 is SGHRS and CDR2 is YFSETQ. The V end lost 5 bases, the J end lost 6 bases, and 11 bases lay between the germline ends. The CDR3 has 12 amino acids. CDR3 DNA sequence: TGCGCCAGCAGATCGGGGGCCTCTGAAGCTTTCTTT. This codes for CASRSGASEAFF.

The rearrangement links TRBV11-2 to TRBJ2-7, with 7 bases aligning to TRBD2. V trimming: 3 bases; J trimming: 3 bases; junction bases outside the gene matches: 11. The CDR3 covers 16 residues. CDR1 and CDR2 (germline): SGHAT, FQNNGV. The CDR3 reads CASSLNFKGGIYEQYF. The DNA of the CDR3 is TGTGCCAGCAGCTTGAACTTCAAGGGAGGGATCTACGAGCAGTACTTC.

The chain recombines TRBV6-1 with TRBJ2-7; no clear D gene. The CDR3 loop spans 16 amino acids. Germline loops: CDR1 MNHNS, CDR2 SASEGT. V lost 2 bases, J lost 2 bases, and 16 bases lay in between. CDR3 DNA: TGTGCCAGCAGTGAACGGCAGGCCCTTCTCCCCTACGAGCAGTACGTC. Translating gives CASSERQALLPYEQYV.

This clone appeared a single time. The rearrangement links TRBV4-3 to TRBJ1-3; unclear D gene. Germline assignment: CDR1 LGHNA and CDR2 YSLEER. Trimming took 0 bases from V and 0 from J, leaving 6 bases between them. CDR3 length: 15 amino acids. The CDR3 sequence: CASSQDRNSGNTIYF. The DNA for the CDR3 is TGCGCCAGCAGCCAAGATCGGAACTCTGGAAACACCATATATTTT.

The genes are TRBV5-4 and TRBJ2-7; TRBD2 matches at 8 bases. The germline CDR1 and CDR2 sequences are SGHNT and YYREEE (reference sequence). The CDR3 contains 15 residues. V shed 4 bases, J shed 3 bases, and the junction held 9 bases outside the gene matches. CDR3 DNA sequence: TGTGCCAGCAGCGATTTAACTAGCGGTATCTACGAGCAGTACTTC. It encodes CASSDLTSGIYEQYF. Full variable domain (missing parts from reference TRBV5-4 and TRBJ2-7): ETGVTQSPTHLIKTRGQQVTLRCSSQSGHNTVSWYQQALGQGPQFIFQYYREEENGRGNFPPRFSGLQFPNYSSELNVNALELDDSALYLCASSDLTSGIYEQYFGPGTRLTVT.

This clone was counted between two and nine times. V gene TRBV18 combines with J gene TRBJ2-1; 10 nucleotides line up with TRBD2. Germline-derived CDR1 and CDR2 are KGHSH and LQKENI. The ends lost 8 bases at V and 1 base at J; junction bases unmatched: 8. CDR3 length equals 16 residues. DNA of the CDR3: TGTGCCAGCCATTCTTCTAGCGGGGGTTCCTACAATGAGCAGTTCTTC. It translates to CASHSSSGGSYNEQFF.

CDR3 in DNA: TGTGCCAGCAGTTATACAGGCCTCACAGATACGCAGTATTTT. It translates to CASSYTGLTDTQYF. J is TRBJ2-3 and V is TRBV28; maybe TRBD1 (5 bases). Germline CDR1 MDHEN, CDR2 SYDVKM. This CDR3 is 14 amino acids long. Trimming shortened V by 4 bases and J by 2 bases, and 10 bases separated the two germline ends.

The gene calls are TRBV15 and TRBJ2-3; D uncertain. The germline V gene encodes CDR1 LNHNV and CDR2 YYDKDF (reference sequence). V was clipped by 1 base and J by 6 bases, with 2 bases between them. This CDR3 region has 11 residues. The CDR3 bases are TGTGCCACCAGCAGAGGGGATACGCAGTATTTT. It translates to CATSRGDTQYF.

By frequency in the sample, this clone is medium-sized. The genes are TRBV6-1 and TRBJ2-1; D is ambiguous. Germline V CDR1 and CDR2: MNHNS, SASEGT. V lost 6 bases and J 0 bases, leaving 12 bases between the germline ends. The CDR3 consists of 15 residues. The CDR3 region is CASRPLDGSYNEQFF. The CDR3 DNA sequence: TGTGCCAGCAGACCGCTTGATGGCTCCTACAATGAGCAGTTCTTC.

The chain is built from TRBV28 and TRBJ2-2; D is ambiguous. The germline CDR1 and CDR2 sequences are MDHEN and SYDVKM. The V and J ends lost 5 bases and 6 bases respectively, with 10 bases between them. This CDR3 is 13 amino acids long. The CDR3 nucleotides are TGTGCCAGCAGTGGGATAGTGTCCGGGGAGCTGTTTTTT. Translating gives CASSGIVSGELFF.

V is TRBV29-1 and J is TRBJ2-3, with TRBD1 matching over 10 bases. From germline, CDR1 is SQVTM and CDR2 ANQGSEA. Unmatched junction bases numbered 7, after V lost 6 bases and J lost 4 bases. The CDR3 consists of 14 residues. DNA for the CDR3: TGCAGCGTCGAGGGACAGGGGCTTCCAGATACGCAGTATTTT. It is translated as CSVEGQGLPDTQYF.

This chain connects TRBV6-5 to TRBJ1-2; D is undetermined. This CDR3 comprises 14 residues. V lost 0 bases and J lost 6, with 11 bases in between. The germline CDR1 and CDR2 sequences are MNHEY and SVGAGI. Here the CDR3 DNA reads TGTGCCAGCAGTTACTCGATCTCAGTGGATGGCTACACCTTC. Protein product: CASSYSISVDGYTF.